Following are 10 T cell receptor beta chains from one sample sequenced in a study of CD8+ T cells in alopecia areata. Reverse transcription of extracted RNA yielded cDNA, which provided the sequencing template. Using immunoSEQ multiplex PCR, the repertoire was profiled, and TCRdb retains in-frame clones only, with some absent. This sample carries about 200,000 clones, roughly two fifths of them seen once, and the ten largest clones take around 0.48%. Regarding treatment: oral pan-JAK inhibitor, 5-10 mg twice daily. The sequenced sample was CD4+ T cells sorted from blood, obtained at approximately week 30, from a patient treated with tofacitinib. The receptors were sampled from a human donor with alopecia areata.

This clone occurred a few times. The gene calls are TRBV29-1 and TRBJ1-1; D is unclear. The CDR3 has 14 amino acids. Germline-derived CDR1 and CDR2 are SQVTM and ANQGSEA. Trimming cost V 4 bases and J 0 bases, with 12 bases left between them. The DNA for the CDR3 is TGCAGCGTTGTGGTCCCACGGCTGAACACTGAAGCTTTCTTT. Its translation is CSVVVPRLNTEAFF.

The chain uses TRBV7-2 and TRBJ2-7; D gene unclear. Trimming cost V 4 bases and J 1 base, with 5 bases left between them. Germline V lookup: CDR1 SGHTA, CDR2 FQGNSA. CDR3 length: 12 residues. The CDR3 protein is CASSYVSYEQYF. The CDR3 nucleotides read TGTGCCAGCAGCTACGTTTCCTACGAGCAGTACTTC. Filled out from reference TRBV7-2 and TRBJ2-7, the complete variable domain reads GAGVSQSPSNKVTEKGKDVELRCDPISGHTALYWYRQSLGQGLEFLIYFQGNSAPDKSGLPSDRFSAERTGGSVSTLTIQRTQQEDSAVYLCASSYVSYEQYFGPGTRLTVT.

This clone was observed a handful of times. The rearrangement links TRBV5-1 to TRBJ1-1; weak D call: TRBD1 (6 bases). Between the trimmed V and J ends, which lost 7 bases and 5 bases, there was a span of 15 bases. The CDR3 loop spans 13 amino acids. Germline V CDR1 and CDR2: SGHRS, YFSETQ. This CDR3 reads CASLPEGGTEAFF. The CDR3 bases are TGCGCCAGCCTCCCTGAGGGGGGGACTGAAGCTTTCTTT.

Only one count was recorded for this clone. As DNA, the CDR3 is TGTGCCAGCAGCCTACGGGACAATGATGAAAAACTGTTTTTT. It codes for CASSLRDNDEKLFF. The rearrangement joins TRBV9 to TRBJ1-4; maybe TRBD1 (6 bases). Germline CDR1 and CDR2: SGDLS and YYNGEE. Trimming shortened V by 4 bases and J by 6 bases, and 13 bases separated the two germline ends. There are 14 residues in the CDR3.

The rearrangement links TRBV19 to TRBJ2-4; D might be TRBD2 (5 bases). Germline V lookup: CDR1 LNHDA, CDR2 SQIVND (reference sequence). The V gene lost 6 bases and the J gene lost 7 bases, with 16 bases spanning the gap. This CDR3 region has 14 residues. DNA of the CDR3: TGTGCCAGTAGCAACGGACTTCCGGCGAACATTCAGTACTTC. Amino acids: CASSNGLPANIQYF.

The chain has TRBV4-1 and TRBJ1-1; D is undetermined. Germline lookup yields CDR1 MGHRA and CDR2 YSYEKL. The CDR3 covers 15 residues. The V gene lost 1 base and the J gene lost 1 base, with 10 bases spanning the gap. The CDR3 region is CASSQVVQRNTEAFF. The CDR3 bases are TGCGCCAGCAGCCAAGTCGTACAGCGGAACACTGAAGCTTTCTTT.

The chain links TRBV10-3 to TRBJ1-1, with D tentatively TRBD1 (6 bases). Trimming took 2 bases from V and 4 from J, leaving 11 bases between them. Germline CDR1 is ENHRY and CDR2 is SYGVKD. This CDR3 contains 14 residues. The CDR3 DNA is TGTGCCATCAGTGAGAGGACAGACCGCACTGAAGCTTTCTTT. It codes for CAISERTDRTEAFF.

Here the CDR3 DNA reads TGCGCCAGCAGCTTTTACGACGCGAACACCGGGGAGCTGTTTTTT. Protein: CASSFYDANTGELFF. This chain links TRBV5-1 with TRBJ2-2, with D unresolved. Looked up from germline, CDR1 is SGHRS and CDR2 is YFSETQ. V was trimmed by 2 bases and J by 0 bases, leaving 8 bases between them. The CDR3 consists of 15 residues.

This clone turned up a few times. The genes are TRBV6-5 and TRBJ2-7; D gene unclear. V was pared by 5 bases and J by 3 bases, with 5 bases between. The germline V gene has CDR1 MNHEY and CDR2 SVGAGI. This CDR3 spans 11 amino acids. The CDR3 region has the DNA TGTGCCAGCAGTACCCTCTACGAGCAGTACTTC. It yields the protein CASSTLYEQYF.

The chain has TRBV7-2 and TRBJ2-1; a weak D match, TRBD1 (6 bases). Germline loops: CDR1 SGHTA, CDR2 FQGNSA. The CDR3 is 15 amino acids. V was pared by 1 base and J by 6 bases, with 13 bases between. The CDR3 reads CASSLVGTGPNEQFF. The CDR3 DNA is TGTGCCAGCAGCTTAGTCGGAACAGGGCCCAATGAGCAGTTCTTC.